The clone carrying this TCR beta chain has a single count. Germline and junction disagree at one end, which may indicate a read error. Random hexamers served to reverse transcribe roughly 0.45 to 1 ug RNA. TCRdb re-called the immunoSEQ multiplex PCR reads through MiXCR, storing one row per CDR3 protein. The data show about 89,000 distinct CDR3 sequences, with roughly 91% seen just once and 0.32% held by the top ten. This sample stems from a study of CD8 T cells in Susac syndrome. CDR1 and CDR2 (germline): LNHDA, SQIVND (reference sequence). CDR3 size: 10 residues. The sequencing sample was made of CD8+ T cells from PBMCs. V gene TRBV19 combines with J gene TRBJ1-4; D is perhaps TRBD1 (5 bases). This sequence was found in a human donor in good health. The CDR3 nucleotides read TGTGCCAGTAGAGGTGCAGGGAGTATTTTT. It encodes CASRGAGSIF. Based on the CDR3 plus reference TRBV19 and TRBJ1-4, the full variable domain is DGGITQSPKYLFRKEGQNVTLSCEQNLNHDAMYWYRQDPGQGLRLIYYSQIVNDFQKGDIAEGYSVSREKKESFPLTVTSAQKNPTAFYLCASRGAGSIFGSGTQLSVL.